This T cell receptor (beta chain) was observed in a study of OX40 agonist ivuxolimab in advanced cancers. For the study at large: The dose-escalation cohort was approximately 85% male, with a mean age of about 60 years, ranging about 23 to 79.

The CDR3 contains 14 residues. Germline CDR1 reads MGHRA; CDR2 reads YSYEKL. Trimming removed 0 bases from V and 6 bases from J, with 10 bases in between. Findings and caveats of the study: Both CD4+ and CD8+ T cell populations in blood had undergone clonal expansion by week 6 at 0.1 to 3.0 mg/kg. The specificity for antigen of the expanded peripheral T cells was not determined.

Comment on this clone: Its antigen remains unknown.

Only in-frame clones appear in the TCRdb table, and some are missing; sequencing was by immunoSEQ multiplex PCR. The sample has tens of thousands of clones, 70% to 80% seen once; the top ten hold around 20%. The sample consisted of CD4+ or CD8+ T cells sorted from blood, taken in a trial of the OX40 agonist ivuxolimab. The receptor comes from an adult with an advanced solid tumor such as melanoma, head and neck, liver or kidney cancer. The V call is TRBV4-1, the J call TRBJ2-3, with D tentatively TRBD2 (5 bases). In nucleotides, the CDR3 is TGCGCCAGCAGCCAAGAGTGGACTCTGGATACGCAGTATTTT. Translation gives CASSQEWTLDTQYF.